These 25 T cell receptor beta chains originate from one sample sequenced in a study of CD8 T cells in Susac syndrome (dated by TCRdb to the late 2010s). Library preparation used the immunoSEQ multiplex PCR assay. RNA was extracted with the RNeasy kit and 0.5 to 1 ug was reverse transcribed using random hexamers. The public reads were reprocessed in TCRdb via fastp at Q25 and MiXCR, keeping in-frame beta chains. Records with the same CDR3 protein are collapsed into one entry carrying the most frequent genes and DNA. Across this sample there are approximately 71,000 distinct CDR3 sequences, with under 96% seen only once. Of the sample, 0.085% to 0.14% is held by the ten largest clones. Sequenced: CD4+ T cells from PBMCs. The source is a human donor with multiple sclerosis.

This sequence joins TRBV29-1 and TRBJ2-3; no clear D. V lost 3 bases, J lost 2 bases, and 3 bases lay in between. This CDR3 region has 11 residues. Germline V CDR1 and CDR2: SQVTM, ANQGSEA. CDR3 in DNA: TGCAGCGTTGAGCCCACAGATACGCAGTATTTT. As protein: CSVEPTDTQYF.

A few counts support this clonotype. The chain links TRBV7-9 to TRBJ2-1, with TRBD2 as a possible D gene (5 bases). CDR1 and CDR2 from the germline V gene are SEHNR and FQNEAQ (reference sequence). This CDR3 region has 13 residues. Trimming cost V 2 bases and J 7 bases, with 9 bases left between them. In DNA, the CDR3 is TGTGCCAGCAGCTTACTAGCTCCAAATGAGCAGTTCTTC. Encoded protein: CASSLLAPNEQFF.

This clonotype has just one count. The chain joins TRBV9 to TRBJ2-7, with 8 bases lining up with TRBD2. CDR3 size: 13 residues. Germline CDR1 and CDR2: SGDLS and YYNGEE. V dropped 4 bases and J dropped 7; count of bases not matched to a gene: 7. The CDR3 DNA reads as TGTGCCAGCAGCTTAGATGGCGGGGGGGAGCAGTACTTC. Protein: CASSLDGGGEQYF.

V and J are TRBV5-1 and TRBJ2-5; 8 bases match TRBD2. CDR3 length: 16 residues. The germline gives CDR1 SGHRS, CDR2 YFSETQ. V lost 0 bases to trimming and J lost 1 base; unmatched junction nucleotides: 5. The CDR3 DNA sequence: TGCGCCAGCAGCTTGGTCCGCGGGGGGATCCAAGAGACCCAGTACTTC. This codes for CASSLVRGGIQETQYF. Using reference TRBV5-1 and TRBJ2-5 for the parts outside the CDR3, the full variable domain is KAGVTQTPRYLIKTRGQQVTLSCSPISGHRSVSWYQQTPGQGLQFLFEYFSETQRNKGNFPGRFSGRQFSNSRSEMNVSTLELGDSALYLCASSLVRGGIQETQYFGPGTRLLVL.

The rearrangement joins TRBV12-3 or TRBV12-4 to TRBJ1-1, with D possibly being TRBD1 (5 bases). Trimming took off 5 bases at V and 0 bases at J, with 13 bases between the two ends. This CDR3 comprises 15 residues. The CDR3 coding sequence is TGTGCCAGCAGTATTCATCGGGGCCTGAACACTGAAGCTTTCTTT. Encoded protein: CASSIHRGLNTEAFF.

The J gene is TRBJ2-3, the V gene TRBV9; 10 positions agree with TRBD2. From germline, CDR1 is SGDLS and CDR2 YYNGEE. V lost 2 bases and J lost 13; bases outside the gene matches: 4. This CDR3 spans 12 amino acids. The chain's CDR3 is CASSVSGGEKYF. CDR3 bases: TGTGCCAGCAGCGTCAGCGGGGGGGAGAAGTATTTT.

The chain is built from TRBV28 and TRBJ2-1; no definite D call. The germline CDR1 and CDR2 sequences are MDHEN and SYDVKM. V gave up 3 bases and J gave up 0 bases, with 12 bases separating them. The CDR3 is 16 residues long. The CDR3 loop is CASSFSWVGSYNEQFF. The CDR3 DNA is TGTGCCAGCAGTTTTAGTTGGGTGGGCTCCTACAATGAGCAGTTCTTC.

J is TRBJ1-2 and V is TRBV3-1; no clear D. CDR1 LGHDT and CDR2 YNNKEL come from the germline V gene (reference sequence). V was pared by 3 bases and J by 6 bases, with 17 bases between. This CDR3 region has 15 residues. The CDR3 DNA reads as TGTGCCAGCAGCCATAGGACGGTGACGGTCGATGGCTACACCTTC. This sequence encodes CASSHRTVTVDGYTF.

The V gene is TRBV30, the J gene TRBJ1-2; D is undetermined. With 1 base removed from V and 2 bases from J, the gap between germline ends came to 5 bases. This CDR3 is 12 amino acids long. Per the germline V gene, CDR1 is GTSNPN and CDR2 is SVGIG (reference sequence). The CDR3 is CAWSGVNYGYTF. CDR3 DNA sequence: TGTGCCTGGAGTGGGGTGAACTATGGCTACACCTTC.

This sequence joins TRBV3-1 and TRBJ2-3; D is perhaps TRBD1 (6 bases). CDR1 and CDR2 from the germline V gene are LGHDT and YNNKEL (reference sequence). The CDR3 has 13 amino acids. The V end lost 4 bases, the J end lost 8 bases, and 13 bases lay between the germline ends. The CDR3 here is CASSPNRVGTQYF. In DNA form, the CDR3 reads TGTGCCAGCAGCCCAAACAGGGTCGGTACGCAGTATTTT.

This sequence joins TRBV29-1 and TRBJ2-7, with D possibly being TRBD1 or TRBD2 (6 bases each). The ends were cut back, 4 bases at V and 2 bases at J, with 18 bases in the middle. The CDR3 has 15 amino acids. Germline loops: CDR1 SQVTM, CDR2 ANQGSEA. DNA of the CDR3: TGCAGCGTTGGGAGAGGGATAGGGGGGACCTACGAGCAGTACTTC. This sequence encodes CSVGRGIGGTYEQYF.

The J gene is TRBJ2-1, the V gene TRBV7-9, with unresolved D. V lost 1 base to trimming and J lost 10 bases, with 14 bases between them. Germline-derived CDR1 and CDR2 are SEHNR and FQNEAQ (reference sequence). The length of the CDR3 is 14 residues. In DNA, the CDR3 is TGTGCCAGCAGCTTAGTCTTAGGGCCGTCGGAGCAGTTCTTC. Protein product: CASSLVLGPSEQFF. The full variable domain, completed using reference TRBV7-9 and TRBJ2-1, is DTGVSQNPRHKITKRGQNVTFRCDPISEHNRLYWYRQTLGQGPEFLTYFQNEAQLEKSRLLSDRFSAERPKGSFSTLEIQRTEQGDSAMYLCASSLVLGPSEQFFGPGTRLTVL.

The rearrangement joins TRBV12-3 or TRBV12-4 to TRBJ1-5; D is ambiguous. Between the trimmed V and J ends, which lost 6 bases and 9 bases, there was a span of 15 bases. The CDR3 loop spans 13 amino acids. CDR3 nucleotide sequence: TGTGCCAGCAGCACCGATGGTCATCGGCCCCAGCATTTT. Its translation: CASSTDGHRPQHF.

The sample holds one count of this clonotype. This rearrangement joins TRBV29-1 to TRBJ2-5; no firm D call. The CDR3 length is 13 residues. Germline lookup yields CDR1 SQVTM and CDR2 ANQGSEA. V was cut by 4 bases and J by 1 base, with 10 bases left in between. Here the CDR3 reads CSVGTPIQETQYF. CDR3 DNA sequence: TGCAGCGTTGGAACACCTATCCAAGAGACCCAGTACTTC.

This clonotype was seen once. The chain employs TRBV20-1 and TRBJ2-7; 14 nucleotides agree with TRBD2. Losses at the gene ends were 2 bases for V and 5 bases for J; bases not matched to a gene: 8. The germline V gene encodes CDR1 DFQATT and CDR2 SNEGSKA (reference sequence). The CDR3 covers 16 residues. CDR3 sequence (DNA): TGCAGTGCTAGACCTCTGCGACTAGCGGGGGGGCACGAGCAGTACTTC. Translated, it gives CSARPLRLAGGHEQYF.

CDR3 DNA: TGTGCCACCAGTGTGGCGGGAAACGAGCAGTACTTC. Translation gives CATSVAGNEQYF. The rearrangement uses TRBV24-1 and TRBJ2-7, with D maybe TRBD2 (6 bases). The CDR3 contains 12 residues. The V and J ends lost 5 bases and 5 bases respectively, with 9 bases between them. The germline CDR1 and CDR2 sequences are KGHDR and SFDVKD.

The V and J genes are TRBV4-3 and TRBJ1-5; D is ambiguous. Trimming took 0 bases from V and 7 from J, leaving 7 bases between them. The CDR3 runs 13 residues. CDR1 LGHNA and CDR2 YSLEER come from the germline V gene. DNA of the CDR3: TGCGCCAGCAGCCAAGATTTGGAACAGCCCCAGCATTTT. This translates into CASSQDLEQPQHF.

V is TRBV3-1 and J is TRBJ1-2, with 8 bases identical to TRBD1. Germline CDR1 LGHDT, CDR2 YNNKEL (reference sequence). J lost 7 bases, V lost 3 bases, and 1 base had no gene match. The length of the CDR3 is 12 residues. The CDR3 sequence: CASSHGQGGYTF. DNA of the CDR3: TGTGCCAGCAGCCACGGACAGGGTGGCTACACCTTC.

This chain joins TRBV11-2 and TRBJ2-5; 8 bases fit TRBD2. Germline loops: CDR1 SGHAT, CDR2 FQNNGV. The CDR3 extends over 15 amino acids. Losses at the gene ends were 4 bases for V and 5 bases for J; bases not matched to a gene: 9. The CDR3 loop reads CASSSTGTSLETQYF. In nucleotides, the CDR3 is TGTGCCAGCAGCTCAACCGGGACTAGTTTGGAGACCCAGTACTTC.

The rearrangement links TRBV30 to TRBJ1-6; D is ambiguous. The germline V gene encodes CDR1 GTSNPN and CDR2 SVGIG (reference sequence). This CDR3 spans 13 amino acids. Trimming removed 5 bases from V and 0 bases from J, with 5 bases in between. CDR3 nucleotides: TGTGCCTGGCGGAGCTCCTATAATTCACCCCTCCACTTT. Translating gives CAWRSSYNSPLHF.

The chain employs TRBV3-1 and TRBJ2-7, with 9 bases that match TRBD1. This CDR3 region has 15 residues. J gave up 4 bases and V 0 bases, and 4 bases lay outside the gene matches. CDR1 and CDR2 (germline): LGHDT, YNNKEL (reference sequence). The CDR3 nucleotides read TGTGCCAGCAGCCAAGAGGACAGGGGTGGGTACGAGCAGTACTTC. Its translation: CASSQEDRGGYEQYF.

J is TRBJ1-5 and V is TRBV19, with TRBD1 identical over 10 bases. The CDR3 runs to 13 residues. V gave up 5 bases and J gave up 7 bases; unmatched junction bases: 2. Germline V gene data show CDR1 as LNHDA and CDR2 as SQIVND (reference sequence). CDR3 bases: TGTGCCAGTAGTGGGACAGGGGAACAGCCCCAGCATTTT. It specifies CASSGTGEQPQHF. Looking up the rest from reference TRBV19 and TRBJ1-5 gives the full variable domain: DGGITQSPKYLFRKEGQNVTLSCEQNLNHDAMYWYRQDPGQGLRLIYYSQIVNDFQKGDIAEGYSVSREKKESFPLTVTSAQKNPTAFYLCASSGTGEQPQHFGDGTRLSIL.

As regards this clonotype: The junction departs from the called germline gene at one end, perhaps through a read error. The chain links TRBV7-7 to TRBJ2-5; the D gene could be TRBD1 or TRBD2 (5 bases each). Germline values: CDR1 SSHAT, CDR2 FNYEAQ (reference sequence). The CDR3 extends over 14 amino acids. The CDR3 region has the DNA TGTGCTAGCAGCTTTAGAGGGGACGGGGAGACCCAGTACTTC. Amino acids: CASSFRGDGETQYF.

This chain uses TRBV12-3 or TRBV12-4 with TRBJ1-2, with D possibly matching TRBD1 (5 bases). CDR3 length equals 16 residues. The V gene lost 1 base and the J gene lost 0 bases, with 12 bases spanning the gap. CDR3 residues: CASSLVRGTSNYGYTF. The CDR3 DNA follows: TGTGCCAGCAGTTTAGTGCGGGGGACGTCTAACTATGGCTACACCTTC.

This clonotype was seen just once. The chain carries TRBV2 and TRBJ2-7; 11 bases agree with TRBD1. Germline lookup yields CDR1 SNHLY and CDR2 FYNNEI. The CDR3 is made up of 14 amino acids. V shed 6 bases and J 3 bases; nucleotides not matched to a gene: 4. The CDR3 bases are TGTGCCAGCAGATTGGGACAGGGGGGCTACGAGCAGTACTTC. This encodes CASRLGQGGYEQYF.